A selection of T cell receptor beta chains follows, all from one sample in a study of blood T cell repertoires in COVID-19. Produced via immunoSEQ multiplex PCR; TCRdb's table is partial and in-frame only. The table lists approximately 500,000 clones, roughly 89% of them singletons. Material for sequencing was peripheral blood. Source of these receptors: a woman between 50 and 59 years old with COVID-19, enrolled during active disease. Both conserved end residues are part of each CDR3. The D gene is left open where the match is weak. Some rows have no size entry. The others give once, few or many, or a class for an expanded clone.

TRBV27,-,TRBJ1-2,TRBD1,TGTGCCAGCAGTTACCGGGACAGGACGGATCTCTATGGCTACACCTTC,CASSYRDRTDLYGYTF
TRBV9,-,TRBJ1-1,TRBD1,TGTGCCAGCAGCGTAGGGCTACAGGGGACGGACACTGAAGCTTTCTTT,CASSVGLQGTDTEAFF
TRBV30,once,TRBJ1-1,TRBD1,TGTGCCTGGTGGGACAGGTTGAACACTGAAGCTTTCTTT,CAWWDRLNTEAFF
TRBV5-8,-,TRBJ2-7,-,TGTGCCAGCAGCCCACTACAGGGTAATCAAATAGTCTACGAGCAGTACTTC,CASSPLQGNQIVYEQYF
TRBV10-3,-,TRBJ1-1,TRBD1,TGTGCCATCAGTGATCGCAGGGGGGCTGAAGCTTTCTTT,CAISDRRGAEAFF
TRBV9,once,TRBJ2-5,-,TGTGCCAGCGCCGGTAAGAGCTCGAGAGAGACCCAGTACTTC,CASAGKSSRETQYF
TRBV19,-,TRBJ2-7,-,TGTGCCAGTAGTAAACTGGGGACAAGCTCCTACGAGCAGTACTTC,CASSKLGTSSYEQYF
TRBV19,-,TRBJ1-2,TRBD1,TGTGCCACTCGGGACAGCAACTATGGCTACACCTTC,CATRDSNYGYTF
TRBV24-1,few,TRBJ1-2,TRBD1,TGTGCCACCGTCCCGCAGGGGGAAGGGTATGGCTACACCTTC,CATVPQGEGYGYTF
TRBV27,once,TRBJ1-2,-,TGTGCCAGCAGTCCAGGGTACGGCTACACCTTC,CASSPGYGYTF
TRBV6-4,few,TRBJ1-2,TRBD1,TGTGCCAGCGCCCCCTCACAGGGGTCTAACTATGGCTACACCTTC,CASAPSQGSNYGYTF
TRBV7-2,-,TRBJ2-1,TRBD2,TGTGCCAGCAGCCCCGGACTAGCGGGGAGCTCCTACAATGAGCAGTTCTTC,CASSPGLAGSSYNEQFF
TRBV12-3/TRBV12-4,once,TRBJ2-1,-,TGTGCCAGCAGTTTAGGTTCTAGCAATGAGCAGTTCTTC,CASSLGSSNEQFF
TRBV12-2,-,TRBJ1-2,-,TGTGCAAGTCGCTTAGGTGCTAGGTTTAAAACAGGGATGAATGGCTACACCTTC,CASRLGARFKTGMNGYTF
TRBV7-3,-,TRBJ2-2,TRBD2,TGTGCCAGCAGCCCCCAGCTAGCGGGGGGGCCGAACGGGGAGCTGTTTTTT,CASSPQLAGGPNGELFF
TRBV18,once,TRBJ2-3,-,TGTGCCAGCTCGTCAACCAGACCGGGAACCATTGATTGGGATACGCAGTATTTT,CASSSTRPGTIDWDTQYF
TRBV19,-,TRBJ1-2,-,TGTGCCAGTAGTATAGACCAGGGAGGAGGCTACACCTTC,CASSIDQGGGYTF
TRBV5-4,-,TRBJ2-7,TRBD2,TGTGCCAGCAGCTTGGATGGGACTAGCGGCGACGAGCAGTACTTC,CASSLDGTSGDEQYF
TRBV28,-,TRBJ2-3,-,TGTGCCAGCAGTTTTGAGGGGGCAGATACGCAGTATTTT,CASSFEGADTQYF
TRBV19,-,TRBJ1-4,TRBD1,TGTGCCAGTATGGGGACAGGATTATCTAATGAAAAACTGTTTTTT,CASMGTGLSNEKLFF
TRBV19,-,TRBJ2-3,-,TGTGCCAGTACCCGGACAGACTCCGACCTTACGCAGTATTTT,CASTRTDSDLTQYF
TRBV5-1,-,TRBJ2-4,TRBD1,TGCGCCAGCAGCCTGGGAGGGACAGGGACAGGGGGGAACATTCAGTACTTC,CASSLGGTGTGGNIQYF
TRBV2,-,TRBJ1-2,TRBD1,TGTGCCAGCAGGGCCCCGGGACAGGAGAAATACTATGGCTACACCTTC,CASRAPGQEKYYGYTF
TRBV4-1,-,TRBJ1-2,TRBD1,TGCGCCAGCAGAACTTACTCCGGGACAGGGGGCGAAGGCTACACCTTC,CASRTYSGTGGEGYTF
TRBV11-1,-,TRBJ2-7,TRBD2,TGTGCCAGCACTGTGGCGGGGGGCCGCTACGAGCAGTACTTC,CASTVAGGRYEQYF
TRBV9,-,TRBJ2-7,-,TGTGCCAGCAGCGGGGACCGGGACACCGCCTACGAGCAGTACTTC,CASSGDRDTAYEQYF
TRBV29-1,-,TRBJ1-4,-,TGCAGCGTTTCGGTCCGTACAACTAATGAAAAACTGTTTTTT,CSVSVRTTNEKLFF
TRBV11-2,-,TRBJ2-3,TRBD1,TGTGCCAGCAGCTCGAGGGGACAGTTCACAGATACGCAGTATTTT,CASSSRGQFTDTQYF
TRBV7-9,-,TRBJ2-2,TRBD1,TGTGCCAGCAGCTCCACAGGGGGCACCGGGGAGCTGTTTTTT,CASSSTGGTGELFF
TRBV7-2,-,TRBJ1-2,TRBD1,TGTGCCAGCAGCCCAGGGGGCTATGGCTACACCTTC,CASSPGGYGYTF
TRBV2,-,TRBJ2-1,-,TGTGCCAGCAGGGGGATTCAGGGTTTAGATGAGCAGTTCTTC,CASRGIQGLDEQFF
TRBV24-1,-,TRBJ2-5,TRBD2,TGTGCCACCAGTGATCTATATTCTAGCGGGGGTATAGAGACCCAGTACTTC,CATSDLYSSGGIETQYF
TRBV28,-,TRBJ2-7,-,TGTGCCAGCAGTCACGACGGGACACCCTACGAGCAGTACTTC,CASSHDGTPYEQYF
TRBV10-3,-,TRBJ1-2,-,TGTGCCATCAGTGATATGAGTCCGCGTGAGGGAATCTATGGCTACACCTTC,CAISDMSPREGIYGYTF
TRBV5-4,-,TRBJ1-2,-,TGTGCCAGCAGCATCGACTCAGACCATGGCTACACCTTC,CASSIDSDHGYTF
TRBV5-1,-,TRBJ1-4,-,TGCGCCAGCAGCTTGGCCGCAGGGGAGGAAAAACTGTTTTTT,CASSLAAGEEKLFF
TRBV6-5,-,TRBJ1-2,-,TGTGCCAGCAGTCGCACGGAGAACTATGGCTACACCTTC,CASSRTENYGYTF